These 6 T cell receptor beta chains were sequenced from one sample in a study of T cell clonality in common variable immunodeficiency. Data came from immunoSEQ multiplex PCR; TCRdb stores just in-frame clones and leaves some out. Recorded here are under 30,000 clones, with no singletons, and the ten leading clones hold roughly an eighth. Material for sequencing was peripheral blood mononuclear cells. These receptors were collected from a person aged 18 to 69 in good health.

The sequenced CDR3 bases are TGCGCCAGCAGCTTGGAGGGACTAGCGGGGAACGGTGAG. Translation gives CASSLEGLAGNGE. Given in full, the CDR3 is CASSLEGLAGNGEQFF. V usage is TRBV5-1 and J usage is TRBJ2-1; 13 bases align to TRBD2. The sequence runs out 3 residues before the end of the CDR3; the remainder is reconstructed from the germline J gene. The CDR3 is 16 residues long. Looked up from germline, CDR1 is SGHRS and CDR2 is YFSETQ. With 0 bases clipped from V and 9 bases from J, the junction kept 6 bases outside the gene matches.

This clone was recorded many times. Sequencing ends 3 residues short of the CDR3 end; the germline J gene provides the rest. The gene calls are TRBV12-3 or TRBV12-4 and TRBJ2-1; possibly TRBD1 for D (6 bases). V gave up 5 bases and J gave up 0 bases, with 11 bases separating them. CDR3 length: 15 amino acids. The CDR3: CASSRRGGSYNEQFF. The sequenced CDR3 bases are TGTGCCAGCAGTCGCAGGGGTGGCTCCTACAATGAG.

This clone occurred many times. CDR3 DNA (partial): TGCAGTGCTAGACCCGGGGGGGGAGGAGAGACC. Residues: CSARPGGGGET. The CDR3 in full is CSARPGGGGETQYF. This chain joins TRBV20-1 and TRBJ2-5; TRBD2 agrees at 8 bases. The missing CDR3 end, 3 residues past where the read stops, is filled in from the germline J gene. Germline loops: CDR1 DFQATT, CDR2 SNEGSKA (reference sequence). The V segment lost 2 bases and the J segment 4 bases; nucleotides outside the gene matches: 6. The CDR3 is made up of 14 amino acids.

This clone was detected ten times or more. Read coverage stops 3 residues before the CDR3 terminus; the germline J gene supplies the remainder. The rearrangement joins TRBV5-1 to TRBJ1-1; 7 nucleotides line up with TRBD1. CDR3 length equals 12 residues. Germline V gene lookup returns CDR1 SGHRS and CDR2 YFSETQ. Trimming removed 5 bases from V and 7 bases from J; junction bases left unmatched: 5. The part of the CDR3 DNA that was read is TGCGCCAGCAGGGGGGGACAGCATGAA. It encodes CASRGGQHE. The full-length CDR3 reads as CASRGGQHEAFF.

This clone was picked up many times. The read halts 3 residues ahead of the CDR3 end, with the missing end drawn from the germline J gene. This chain joins TRBV12-3 or TRBV12-4 and TRBJ2-5, with TRBD2 as a possible D gene (6 bases). This CDR3 has 15 residues. The V end was cut by 3 bases, the J end by 5 bases, with 16 bases between. The sequenced CDR3 bases are TGTGCCAGCAGTTTTGGGCAGGGAGGAGGGGAGACC. Amino acid sequence: CASSFGQGGGET. The entire CDR3 is CASSFGQGGGETQYF.

On this clone itself: From the germline J gene comes the end of the CDR3, since the read stops 3 residues before it. This rearrangement joins TRBV6-7 to TRBJ2-3; D possibly corresponds to TRBD2 (6 bases). TRBV6-7 belongs to the ORF category, with a function that is uncertain. This CDR3 spans 17 amino acids. CDR3 region: CASSYVISGPEGQPQYF. The sequenced part of the CDR3 DNA is TGTGCCAGCAGTTACGTTATCAGCGGGCCGGAGGGTCAGCCG.